This T cell receptor (beta chain) was sequenced during a study of blood T cell repertoires in COVID-19. Study as a whole: Collection of acute and convalescent COVID-19 samples took place in the United States, Italy and Spain. From T cells, B-cell-depleted T cells, or PBMCs came the material, which was cDNA or gDNA.

The CDR3 covers 13 residues. Trimming removed 4 bases at V and 4 bases at J, with 7 bases between. Original methodology: Amplification of reference gene primers provided the estimated nucleated cell counts. Here immunoSEQ multiplex PCR was the method, and the copy in TCRdb shows in-frame clones only, minus some. That table is the source of V, J and clone size, and D and trimming were worked out from the DNA. The sample consists of under 300,000 clones, approximately 88% of them appearing once. Sample: peripheral blood. The rearrangement joins TRBV12-3 or TRBV12-4 to TRBJ1-4, with D hard to call. This TCR derives from a woman under 40 with acute or convalescent COVID-19. The CDR3 DNA reads as TGTGCCAGCAGTTGGCAGATTAATGAAAAACTGTTTTTT. This translates into CASSWQINEKLFF.